This T cell receptor (beta chain) comes out of a study of breast tumors, draining lymph nodes, adjacent tissues. Overall study results and limits: Luminal-like breast cancer showed significantly greater tumor-nontumor repertoire similarity than basal-like breast cancer did. The lymph node origin of tumor T cells was framed as consistent with a hypothesis, not demonstrated. Tumor TCR diversity was below lymph nodes but above nontumor tissue.

The ends were cut back, 3 bases at V and 8 bases at J, with 13 bases in the middle. Germline-derived CDR1 and CDR2 are DFQATT and SNEGSKA (reference sequence). This CDR3 comprises 13 residues. TCRdb ran MiXCR on the multiplex PCR reads and lists one entry per CDR3 protein. The sample records 150,000 to 200,000 distinct CDR3 sequences, about 30% being singletons. This clonotype was observed many times. The antigen remains unidentified. The lymph nodes were axillary draining lymph nodes from breast cancer patients. The sequenced material came from axillary lymph node tissue. This TCR was sampled from a female donor with breast cancer. Some clones in this sample may be carry-over from other donors' samples. This chain links TRBV20-1 with TRBJ1-4; a possible D gene is TRBD1 (5 bases). The CDR3 is CSASGGGDEKLFF. CDR3 bases: TGCAGTGCTAGTGGTGGGGGGGACGAAAAACTGTTTTTT.